This TCR beta chain was identified during a study of PD-L1 blockade in urothelial cancer (dated by TCRdb to the late 2010s). As for the study more broadly: Every patient began therapy at some point between 2013 and 2015 and was given atezolizumab 1,200 mg intravenously every 3 weeks. About 90% of the 29 patients were identified as males with urothelial cancer of bladder origin, and a prior smoking history was reported by 18 of 29 patients. Patients had an ECOG performance status of 0 or 1 and had received between 0 and 3 prior chemotherapy regimens. Blood samples were analyzed at 3 weeks after treatment start (second dose) and at 6 weeks after treatment start. Blood samples gave a median of about 130,000 T cells and 83,000 or so unique TCRs, with a median clonality of 0.080. Somatic, immune and clinical correlates of response to PD-L1 blockade with atezolizumab in urothelial cancer were the focus of an exploratory multi-omic analysis. Pretreatment tumor samples and matched peripheral blood, collected serially before and after atezolizumab treatment, underwent TCR sequencing. Progression-free survival longer than 6 months counted as durable clinical benefit, and TCR features were additionally tested against both progression-free and overall survival. In the same patients, pretreatment tumors underwent whole exome sequencing and RNA sequencing in addition to TCR sequencing. Several patients reached durable clinical benefit, while some 19 patients did not. Some 29 patients had pretreatment blood TCR-seq, around 24 had at least one posttreatment blood collection, and around 24 had tumor TCR-seq. Points the paper makes about the study in general: Because of the small sample size (n ≈ 28) and the many exploratory analyses performed, the results are intended to be regarded as hypothesis-generating. Improved progression-free and overall survival was found to be associated with pretreatment peripheral blood TCR clonality below the median. At 3 weeks after the start of treatment, tumor-associated TCR clones in peripheral blood had expanded more in patients with durable benefit (n ≈ 24, p = 0.022).

A cohort of about 30 patients with locally advanced or metastatic urothelial carcinoma, treated at Memorial Sloan Kettering on a trial protocol, was included. Peripheral blood mononuclear cells were collected from each patient pretreatment and during treatment, giving between 1 and 8 total time points per patient. The Qiagen DNeasy Blood extraction kit was used to purify genomic DNA from total PBMCs and tumor samples. PBMCs were collected pretreatment and during treatment, and were isolated and stored as previously described. Details on this clone: Which antigen it targets is not known. Per-base qualities were not stored, and no clone one base away is much larger.

Synthetic TCR analog templates were spiked into each PCR to estimate absolute template abundance from read counts. Using the immunoSEQ assay, TCRbeta CDR3 regions were amplified from genomic DNA with bias-controlled V and J gene primers. Sequencing of rearranged TCRbeta segments was done at approximately 20X coverage. Turning to the authors' computational methods: Sequencing errors were corrected by clustering and CDR3s were annotated against IMGT to assign V, D and J genes. Downstream analyses used only productive TCRbeta rearrangements and left out out-of-frame or stop-codon sequences. Clonality was calculated as one minus the Shannon entropy normalized by the log of the number of unique productive sequences. Fisher's exact test with Benjamini-Hochberg correction, at a threshold of adjusted p below 0.01, was used to find clones that differed between time points or between blood and tumor. The table comes from immuneACCESS by way of TCRdb, which keeps in-frame sequences with V and J called. Part of the clones is missing from these tables; in studies checked, under half for an unresolved V gene and the rest for unknown reasons. V and J calls and clone size are those listed in that table; D and trimming were worked out from the DNA. Here the sample has some 79,000 clones; around 80% occur a single time. The ten largest make up 9% to 9.5% of the sample.

The TCR comes from a man in his 70s with urothelial cancer. This specimen was PBMCs, taken around atezolizumab (anti-PD-L1) treatment.

At the DNA level, the sequence is TGTGCCAGCAGCCCCCGGGACCAGGGGTGGGATACGCAGTATTTT. This translates into CASSPRDQGWDTQYF. The chain uses TRBV11-2 and TRBJ2-3; the D region possibly corresponds to TRBD1 (6 bases align). CDR1 SGHAT and CDR2 FQNNGV are derived from the germline V gene. The CDR3 runs 15 residues from the cysteine to the phenylalanine. Only the CDR3 region is kept as DNA, spanning 45 bases read in frame from base 1. Deletion took 5 bases off V and 6 bases off J, with a span of 18 bases between the germline ends.